The sequence of this TCR beta chain was determined in a study of T cell repertoires in cytomegalovirus infection. Study in general: CMV epitopes in the study were HLA-C-restricted (recently identified) and HLA-B-restricted (well studied). Signatures in public TCR beta sequences pointed to both CMV infection and matching HLA type.

Concerning this clonotype: Its specificity is unknown.

Points from the study as a whole: CMV-specific TCR beta clonotypes restricted by HLA-C were the ones dominating the ex vivo response. Cumulative public TCR beta family frequency identified CMV carriers with the relevant HLA.

TCRdb re-called the reads through MiXCR, storing one row per CDR3 protein. The sample comprises 30,000 to 40,000 distinct CDR3 sequences, roughly half of which are singletons, and about 93% rests with the top ten. The source of this sequence is a human donor in good health (CMV status not recorded). Some clones in this sample may be carry-over from other donors' samples. The specimen comprised CD8+ T cells from cultured PBMCs, sampled from culture after CMV antigen stimulation.

The CDR3 is CASSFINNEQFF. CDR3 nucleotide sequence: TGTGCCAGTAGTTTTATTAACAATGAGCAGTTCTTC. V is TRBV19 and J is TRBJ2-1, with D unresolved. V lost 5 bases to trimming and J lost 5 bases, with 7 bases between them. The germline V gene encodes CDR1 LNHDA and CDR2 SQIVND (reference sequence). This CDR3 region has 12 residues. Drawing the rest from reference TRBV19 and TRBJ2-1, the complete variable domain is DGGITQSPKYLFRKEGQNVTLSCEQNLNHDAMYWYRQDPGQGLRLIYYSQIVNDFQKGDIAEGYSVSREKKESFPLTVTSAQKNPTAFYLCASSFINNEQFFGPGTRLTVL.